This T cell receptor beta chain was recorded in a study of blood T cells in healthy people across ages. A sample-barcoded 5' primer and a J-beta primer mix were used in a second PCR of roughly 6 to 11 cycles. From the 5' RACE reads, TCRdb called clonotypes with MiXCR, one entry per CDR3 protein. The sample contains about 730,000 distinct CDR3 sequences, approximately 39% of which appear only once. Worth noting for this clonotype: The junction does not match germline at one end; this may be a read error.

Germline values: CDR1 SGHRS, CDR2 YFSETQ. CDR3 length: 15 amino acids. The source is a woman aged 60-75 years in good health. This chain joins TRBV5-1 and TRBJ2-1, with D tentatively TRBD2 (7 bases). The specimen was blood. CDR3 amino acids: CVSSPGGGIWDEQFF. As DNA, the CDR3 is TGCGTCAGCAGCCCTGGGGGGGGCATCTGGGATGAGCAGTTCTTC.